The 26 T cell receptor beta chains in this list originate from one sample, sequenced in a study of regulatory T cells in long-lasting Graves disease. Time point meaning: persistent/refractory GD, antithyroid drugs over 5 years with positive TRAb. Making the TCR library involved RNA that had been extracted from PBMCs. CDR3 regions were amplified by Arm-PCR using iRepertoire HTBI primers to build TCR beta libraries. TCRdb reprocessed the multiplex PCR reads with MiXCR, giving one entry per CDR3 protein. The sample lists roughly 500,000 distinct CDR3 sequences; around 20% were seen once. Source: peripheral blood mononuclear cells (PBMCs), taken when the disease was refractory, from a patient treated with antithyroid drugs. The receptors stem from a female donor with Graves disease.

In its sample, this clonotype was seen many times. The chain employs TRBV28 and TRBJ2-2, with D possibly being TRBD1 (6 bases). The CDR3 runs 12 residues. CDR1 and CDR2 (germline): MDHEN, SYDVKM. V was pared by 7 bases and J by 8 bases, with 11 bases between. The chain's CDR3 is CASTQGEGELFF. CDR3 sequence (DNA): TGTGCCAGCACACAGGGTGAGGGGGAGCTGTTTTTT.

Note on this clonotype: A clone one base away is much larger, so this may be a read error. The CDR3, as DNA: TGCAGTGCTAGAGATATCTTCACATCCGGCAACTATGGCTACACCTTC. Protein product: CSARDIFTSGNYGYTF. The J gene is TRBJ1-2, the V gene TRBV20-1; D ambiguous. The germline V gene has CDR1 DFQATT and CDR2 SNEGSKA (reference sequence). Deletions cut 0 bases from V and 2 bases from J, with 16 bases between. The CDR3 totals 16 residues.

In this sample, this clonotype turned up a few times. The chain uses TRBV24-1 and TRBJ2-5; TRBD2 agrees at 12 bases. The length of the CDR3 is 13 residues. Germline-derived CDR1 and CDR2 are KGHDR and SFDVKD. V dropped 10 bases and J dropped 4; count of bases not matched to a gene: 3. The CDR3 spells CATGLAGLETQYF. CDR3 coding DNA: TGTGCCACAGGACTAGCGGGATTAGAGACCCAGTACTTC.

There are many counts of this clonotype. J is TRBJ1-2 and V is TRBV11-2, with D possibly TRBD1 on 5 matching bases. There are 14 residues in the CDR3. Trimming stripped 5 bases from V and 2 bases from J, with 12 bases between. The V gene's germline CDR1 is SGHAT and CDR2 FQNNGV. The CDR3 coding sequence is TGTGCCAGCAGCCGGTCGGGGGGGAACTATGGCTACACCTTC. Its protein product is CASSRSGGNYGYTF.

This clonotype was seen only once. Written as DNA, the CDR3 is TGTGCCAGCAGCTCGGACAGGGATTACACCGGGGAGCTGTTTTTT. This translates into CASSSDRDYTGELFF. The chain carries TRBV13 and TRBJ2-2; 8 bases match TRBD1. This CDR3 region has 15 residues. The germline CDR1 and CDR2 sequences are PRHDT and FYEKMQ (reference sequence). V was clipped by 4 bases and J by 3 bases; unmatched bases: 4.

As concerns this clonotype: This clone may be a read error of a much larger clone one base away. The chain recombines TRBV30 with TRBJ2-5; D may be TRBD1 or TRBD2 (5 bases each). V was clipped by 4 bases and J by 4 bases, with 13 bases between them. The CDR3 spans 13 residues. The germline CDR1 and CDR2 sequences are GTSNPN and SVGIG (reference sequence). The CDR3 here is CAWNVRGSETQYF. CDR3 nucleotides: TGTGCCTGGAATGTACGGGGCTCAGAGACCCAGTACTTC. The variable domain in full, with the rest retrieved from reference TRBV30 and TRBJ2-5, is SQTIHQWPATLVQPVGSPLSLECTVEGTSNPNLYWYRQAAGRGLQLLFYSVGIGQISSEVPQNLSASRPQDRQFILSSKKLLLSDSGFYLCAWNVRGSETQYFGPGTRLLVL.

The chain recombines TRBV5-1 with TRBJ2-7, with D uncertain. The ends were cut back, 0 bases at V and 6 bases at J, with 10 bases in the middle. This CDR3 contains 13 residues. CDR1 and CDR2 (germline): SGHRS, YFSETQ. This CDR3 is CASSLARPFEQYF. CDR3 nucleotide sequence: TGCGCCAGCAGCTTGGCCCGTCCTTTCGAGCAGTACTTC. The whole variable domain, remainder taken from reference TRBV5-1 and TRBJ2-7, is KAGVTQTPRYLIKTRGQQVTLSCSPISGHRSVSWYQQTPGQGLQFLFEYFSETQRNKGNFPGRFSGRQFSNSRSEMNVSTLELGDSALYLCASSLARPFEQYFGPGTRLTVT.

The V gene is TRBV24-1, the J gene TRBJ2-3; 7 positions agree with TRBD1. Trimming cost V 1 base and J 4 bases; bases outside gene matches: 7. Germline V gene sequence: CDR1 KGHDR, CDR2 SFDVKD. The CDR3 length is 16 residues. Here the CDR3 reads CATSDFRDSVSDTQYF. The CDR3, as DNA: TGTGCCACCAGTGATTTTCGGGACAGTGTTTCAGATACGCAGTATTTT.

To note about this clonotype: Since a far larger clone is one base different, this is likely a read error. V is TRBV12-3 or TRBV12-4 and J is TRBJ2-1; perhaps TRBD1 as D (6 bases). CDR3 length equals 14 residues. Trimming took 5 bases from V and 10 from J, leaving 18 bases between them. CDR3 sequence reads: CASSRGQPHREQFF. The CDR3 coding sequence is TGTGCCAGCAGTCGTGGACAGCCCCACCGCGAGCAGTTCTTC.

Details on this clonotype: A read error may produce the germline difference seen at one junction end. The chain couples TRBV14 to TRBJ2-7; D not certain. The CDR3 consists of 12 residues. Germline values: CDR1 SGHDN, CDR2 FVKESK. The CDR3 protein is CASSHALPVIFF. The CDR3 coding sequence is TGTGCCAGCAGCCATGCGTTACCGGTTATCTTCTTC.

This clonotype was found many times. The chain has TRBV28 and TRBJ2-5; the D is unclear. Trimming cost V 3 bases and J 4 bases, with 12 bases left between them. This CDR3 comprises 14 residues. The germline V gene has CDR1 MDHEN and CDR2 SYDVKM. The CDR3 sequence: CASSLMGIRETQYF. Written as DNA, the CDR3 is TGTGCCAGCAGTTTGATGGGGATTAGAGAGACCCAGTACTTC.

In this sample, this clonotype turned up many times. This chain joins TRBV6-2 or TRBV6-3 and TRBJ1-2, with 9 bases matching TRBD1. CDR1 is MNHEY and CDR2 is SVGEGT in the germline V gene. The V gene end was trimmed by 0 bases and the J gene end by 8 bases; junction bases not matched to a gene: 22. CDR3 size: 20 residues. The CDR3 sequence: CASSYSIMPGQGNTPPGYTF. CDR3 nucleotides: TGTGCCAGCAGTTACTCGATCATGCCGGGACAGGGAAATACTCCCCCCGGCTACACCTTC.

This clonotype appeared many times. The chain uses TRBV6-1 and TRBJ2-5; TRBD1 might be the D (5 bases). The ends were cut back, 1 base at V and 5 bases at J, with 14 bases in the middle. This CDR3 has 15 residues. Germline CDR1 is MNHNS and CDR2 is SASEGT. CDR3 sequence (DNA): TGTGCCAGCAGTGAAGAAGTAGGGGTTCACGAGACCCAGTACTTC. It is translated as CASSEEVGVHETQYF.

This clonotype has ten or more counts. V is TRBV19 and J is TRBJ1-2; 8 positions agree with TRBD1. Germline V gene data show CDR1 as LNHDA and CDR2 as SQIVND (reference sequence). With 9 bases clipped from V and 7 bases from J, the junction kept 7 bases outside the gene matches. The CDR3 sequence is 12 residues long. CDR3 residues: CASRTGGSGYTF. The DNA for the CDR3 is TGTGCCAGCAGAACAGGGGGATCTGGCTACACCTTC.

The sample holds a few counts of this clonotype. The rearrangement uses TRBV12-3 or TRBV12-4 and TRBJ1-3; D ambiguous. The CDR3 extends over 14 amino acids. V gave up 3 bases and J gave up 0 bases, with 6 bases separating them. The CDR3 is CASSFDISGNTIYF. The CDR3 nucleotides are TGTGCCAGCAGTTTTGACATCTCTGGAAACACCATATATTTT.

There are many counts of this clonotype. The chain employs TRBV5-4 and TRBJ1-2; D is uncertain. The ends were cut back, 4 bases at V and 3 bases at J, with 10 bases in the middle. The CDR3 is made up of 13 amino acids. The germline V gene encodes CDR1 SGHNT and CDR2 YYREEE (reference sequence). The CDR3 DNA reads TGTGCCAGCAGCGATATAACTGACTATGGCTACACCTTC. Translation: CASSDITDYGYTF.

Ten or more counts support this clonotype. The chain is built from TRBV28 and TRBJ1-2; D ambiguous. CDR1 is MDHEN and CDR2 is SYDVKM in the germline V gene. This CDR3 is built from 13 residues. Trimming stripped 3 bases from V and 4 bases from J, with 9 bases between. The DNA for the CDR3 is TGTGCCAGCAGTTTGCCAGGCTTCTATGGCTACACCTTC. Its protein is CASSLPGFYGYTF.

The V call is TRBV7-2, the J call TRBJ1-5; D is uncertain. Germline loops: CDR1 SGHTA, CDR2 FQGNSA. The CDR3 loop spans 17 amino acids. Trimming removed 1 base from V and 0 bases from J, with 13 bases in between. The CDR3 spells CASSLELTAYSNQPQHF. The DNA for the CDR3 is TGTGCCAGCAGCTTAGAATTAACAGCCTATAGCAATCAGCCCCAGCATTTT. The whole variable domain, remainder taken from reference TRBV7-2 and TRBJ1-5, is GAGVSQSPSNKVTEKGKDVELRCDPISGHTALYWYRQSLGQGLEFLIYFQGNSAPDKSGLPSDRFSAERTGGSVSTLTIQRTQQEDSAVYLCASSLELTAYSNQPQHFGDGTRLSIL.

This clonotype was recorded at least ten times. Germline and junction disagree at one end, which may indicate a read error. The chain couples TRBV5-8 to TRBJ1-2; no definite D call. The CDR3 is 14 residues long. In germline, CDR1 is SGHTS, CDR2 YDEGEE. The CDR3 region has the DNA TGTGCCAGCAGCTTGGACGGAACTATGGCTACACCTGTCTTC. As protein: CASSLDGTMATPVF. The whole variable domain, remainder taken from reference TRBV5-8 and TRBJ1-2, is EAGVTQSPTHLIKTRGQQATLRCSPISGHTSVYWYQQALGLGLQFLLWYDEGEERNRGNFPPRFSGRQFPNYSSELNVNALELEDSALYLCASSLDGTMATPVFGSGTRLTVV.

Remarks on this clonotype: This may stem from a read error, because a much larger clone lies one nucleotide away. This CDR3 reads CAALPEGQGKYEQYF. For the CDR3, the DNA is TGTGCCGCTCTCCCCGAGGGACAGGGGAAGTACGAGCAGTACTTC. The rearrangement links TRBV6-2 or TRBV6-3 to TRBJ2-7, with 10 bases lining up with TRBD1. There are 15 residues in the CDR3. Trimming removed 11 bases from V and 4 bases from J; junction bases left unmatched: 14. CDR1 MNHEY and CDR2 SVGEGT come from the germline V gene.

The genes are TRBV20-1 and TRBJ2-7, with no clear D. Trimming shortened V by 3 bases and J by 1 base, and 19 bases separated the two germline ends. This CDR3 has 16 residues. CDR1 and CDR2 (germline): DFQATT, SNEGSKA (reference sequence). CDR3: CSASALEPYDSYEQYF. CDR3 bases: TGCAGTGCTAGTGCTCTTGAGCCGTACGATTCCTACGAGCAGTACTTC.

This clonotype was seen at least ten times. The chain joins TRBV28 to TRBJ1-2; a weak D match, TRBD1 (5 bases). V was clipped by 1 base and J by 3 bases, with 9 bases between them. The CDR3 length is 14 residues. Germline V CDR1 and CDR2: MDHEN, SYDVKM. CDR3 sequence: CASSLYGGDYGYTF. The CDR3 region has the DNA TGTGCCAGCAGTTTATATGGGGGGGACTATGGCTACACCTTC.

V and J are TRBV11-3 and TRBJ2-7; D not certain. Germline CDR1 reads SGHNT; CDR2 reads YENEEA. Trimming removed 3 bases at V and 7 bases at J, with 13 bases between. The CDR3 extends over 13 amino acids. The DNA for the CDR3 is TGTGCCAGCAGCTTGGAAGGGAACGGAGAGCAGTACTTC. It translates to CASSLEGNGEQYF.

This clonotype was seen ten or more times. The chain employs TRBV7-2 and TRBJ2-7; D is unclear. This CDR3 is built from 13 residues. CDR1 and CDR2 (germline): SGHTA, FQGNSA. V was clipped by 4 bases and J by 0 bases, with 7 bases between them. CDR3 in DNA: TGTGCCAGCAGCTCCCTTGGCTCCTACGAGCAGTACTTC. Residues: CASSSLGSYEQYF.

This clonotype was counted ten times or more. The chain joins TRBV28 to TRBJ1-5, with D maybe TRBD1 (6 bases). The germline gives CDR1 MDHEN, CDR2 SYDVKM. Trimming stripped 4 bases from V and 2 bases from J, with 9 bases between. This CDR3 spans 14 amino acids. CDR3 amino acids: CASSSPGGNQPQHF. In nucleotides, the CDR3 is TGTGCCAGCAGTTCCCCAGGGGGCAATCAGCCCCAGCATTTT.

The CDR3 nucleotides read TGTGCCAGTAGTAGAAGGTGGAGCCACACGAACACTGAAGCTTTCTTT. Its protein is CASSRRWSHTNTEAFF. The chain recombines TRBV19 with TRBJ1-1; D gene ambiguous. This CDR3 is built from 16 residues. V lost 4 bases and J lost 1, with 16 bases in between. The germline V gene has CDR1 LNHDA and CDR2 SQIVND (reference sequence).